The entry that follows covers one T cell receptor beta chain sequence. This entry comes from a study of TIL therapy for anti-PD-1-resistant metastatic lung cancer. Background on the study: A handful of tumors were EGFR-mutant and two were ALK-rearranged. Tumors carried a median roughly 1.5 non-synonymous mutations per megabase.

Time point given: pre-treatment sample, taken before nivolumab and TIL therapy. The tumor samples were excised metastases, mostly pleural nodules or supraclavicular lymph nodes. Sequencing used immunoSEQ v3. Data came from immunoSEQ multiplex PCR; TCRdb stores just in-frame clones and leaves some out. The sample consists of about 10,000 clones, 55% to 70% of them appearing once. The germline gives CDR1 SGHVS, CDR2 FQNEAQ. Between the trimmed V and J ends, which lost 2 bases and 6 bases, there was a span of 10 bases. The CDR3 runs 13 residues. The sequences come from tumor tissue, collected at baseline. This chain connects TRBV7-8 to TRBJ1-2; unclear D gene. This TCR derives from a person aged 30 to 80 with non-small cell lung cancer. The CDR3 sequence: CASSLRFSNGYTF. CDR3 coding DNA: TGTGCCAGCAGCTTACGGTTTTCGAATGGCTACACCTTC.